The sample holds one count of the clone carrying this T cell receptor (beta chain). 60 Vbeta and 13 Jbeta primers were used in PCR. Repertoires were generated with immunoSEQ multiplex PCR, while TCRdb's copy carries only in-frame clones and drops some. The profile shows some 150,000 clones, roughly 79% of them singletons. Germline assignment: CDR1 KGHSH and CDR2 LQKENI. The length of the CDR3 is 14 residues. Trimming at V came to 5 bases and at J to 3 bases, leaving 6 bases not matched to a gene. This sample was included in a study of cytomegalovirus exposure and HLA in healthy donors. All the people who gave samples were healthy bone marrow donors.

The TCR was taken from a woman aged 45-59 years in good health and CMV-seronegative. The sequencing input was PBMCs. This chain connects TRBV18 to TRBJ2-7, with TRBD1 matching 8 bases. CDR3 in amino acids: CASSTGTGVYEQYF. The DNA for the CDR3 is TGTGCCAGCTCAACCGGGACAGGAGTCTACGAGCAGTACTTC.